This T cell receptor beta chain stems from a study of response to subunit inactivated influenza vaccine. Study-level points and caveats: The authors proposed limited new T cell recruitment per seasonal influenza vaccination.

Remarks on this clonotype: Its target is unknown.

The CDR3 length is 13 residues. V gave up 4 bases and J gave up 6 bases; unmatched junction bases: 5. The germline gives CDR1 SQVTM, CDR2 ANQGSEA. TCRdb re-analysed the RT-PCR reads in MiXCR, keeping a single row per CDR3 protein. In the table there are about 300,000 distinct CDR3 sequences, about a fifth of which are singletons. This rearrangement joins TRBV29-1 to TRBJ2-3; TRBD2 matches at 9 bases. Here the sequenced sample was PBMCs from blood, taken approximately 20 months after vaccination. The TCR originated in a man aged 45-69 years who received an inactivated influenza vaccine. The chain's CDR3 is CSVVSGSTDTQYF. The CDR3 DNA sequence: TGCAGCGTTGTTAGCGGGAGTACCGATACGCAGTATTTT.